This T cell receptor (beta chain) appears in the sequencing data of a study of Ad26.COV2.S vaccination and SARS-CoV-2 variants. Study observations and caveats: Post-vaccination breadth of spike-specific CD8+ and CD4+ T cell responses was reportedly substantial. Vaccine and placebo groups showed comparable non-spike TCR breadth. Ad26.COV2.S recipients had broader spike-specific TCRs (P = 0.0014).

The CDR3 is 12 residues long. Trimming pared 6 bases from V and 5 bases from J, leaving 10 bases between. Germline V gene lookup returns CDR1 MNHEY and CDR2 SVGAGI. In regard to this clone: Its antigen is not known. Additional DNA sequences in this sample encode the identical CDR3.

Indicated treatment: 19 received Ad26.COV2.S at low or high dose, single or two shots; about 5 received placebo; per-sample allocation not given. Repertoires come from day 63 after the first vaccine or placebo injection. An Ad26 vector was used to express Wuhan-strain SARS-CoV-2 spike as the vaccine. The repertoire was sequenced with immunoSEQ multiplex PCR; TCRdb's copy has only in-frame clones and lacks some. The table records some 330,000 clones, almost 90% of them present only once. This rearrangement joins TRBV6-5 to TRBJ1-1, with unresolved D. The clonotype was recovered from a person aged 18-60 years who received the Ad26.COV2.S COVID-19 vaccine or a placebo. Sequencing was performed on peripheral blood, taken in a trial of Ad26.COV2.S vaccine versus placebo. The CDR3 protein is CASSPPGTEAFF. CDR3 bases: TGTGCCAGCAGCCCCCCCGGGACTGAAGCTTTCTTT.